The 17 T cell receptor beta chains below were found in one sample sequenced in a study of follicular helper T cells after annual influenza vaccination. Only in-frame clones appear in the TCRdb table, and some are missing; sequencing was by immunoSEQ multiplex PCR. The table records 9,500 to 10,000 clones, approximately 83% of them present only once. Described time point: 2014-2015 season, 7 days after vaccination. Sequences were derived from CXCR5- memory CD4+ T cells sorted from blood, sampled 7 days after influenza vaccination. The receptors derive from an adult who received the influenza vaccine.

The chain joins TRBV6-5 to TRBJ1-2; D remains ambiguous. The germline CDR1 and CDR2 sequences are MNHEY and SVGAGI. The CDR3 is 13 residues long. The V gene lost 6 bases and the J gene lost 7 bases, with 15 bases spanning the gap. The CDR3 spells CASSGPPRSGYTF. CDR3 coding DNA: TGTGCCAGCAGCGGACCCCCCCGGAGTGGCTACACCTTC.

The chain employs TRBV9 and TRBJ2-1, with 9 positions matching TRBD1. Germline V lookup: CDR1 SGDLS, CDR2 YYNGEE. V trimming: 0 bases; J trimming: 8 bases; junction bases outside the gene matches: 9. The CDR3 is made up of 16 amino acids. The CDR3 spells CASSVAEGQGWDEQFF. Here the CDR3 DNA reads TGTGCCAGCAGCGTAGCGGAAGGACAGGGGTGGGATGAGCAGTTCTTC.

The J gene is TRBJ2-4, the V gene TRBV7-2; 9 nucleotides match TRBD2. This CDR3 has 16 residues. After removal of 3 bases from V and 6 bases from J, the junction contained 9 bases not matched to a gene. CDR1 SGHTA and CDR2 FQGNSA come from the germline V gene. The CDR3 sequence: CASSFLLAGQGNIQYF. CDR3 DNA: TGTGCCAGCAGCTTTCTACTAGCGGGCCAAGGAAACATTCAGTACTTC.

The chain couples TRBV2 to TRBJ1-1; TRBD1 agrees at 10 bases. The CDR3 is 14 residues long. Germline assignment: CDR1 SNHLY and CDR2 FYNNEI. The ends lost 6 bases at V and 4 bases at J; junction bases unmatched: 5. The CDR3 sequence is CASRGDRGFTEAFF. The CDR3 DNA reads as TGTGCCAGCAGGGGGGACAGGGGTTTCACTGAAGCTTTCTTT.

On this clone: The junction departs from the called germline gene at one end, perhaps through a read error. V gene TRBV2 combines with J gene TRBJ2-2, with 10 bases lining up with TRBD2. This CDR3 has 15 residues. Germline CDR1 and CDR2: SNHLY and FYNNEI. CDR3 region: CASREAGGFTGELFF. The CDR3 DNA is TGTGCCAGCAGGGAAGCGGGGGGGTTCACCGGGGAGCTGTTTTTT.

The J gene is TRBJ2-7, the V gene TRBV5-1; D possibly corresponds to TRBD2 (7 bases). There are 17 residues in the CDR3. With 1 base removed from V and 2 bases from J, the gap between germline ends came to 19 bases. Germline V gives CDR1 SGHRS, CDR2 YFSETQ. The CDR3 DNA reads as TGCGCCAGCAGCTTGACCGCCTTCGGGGGGCGTACCTACGAGCAGTACTTC. Its translation: CASSLTAFGGRTYEQYF.

In its sample, this clone was seen a few times. V is TRBV6-5 and J is TRBJ2-7; D is tentatively TRBD1 or TRBD2 (5 bases each). V was clipped by 2 bases and J by 4 bases, with 18 bases between them. The germline V gene encodes CDR1 MNHEY and CDR2 SVGAGI. The CDR3 length is 16 residues. CDR3 nucleotides: TGTGCCAGCAGTTACGACCGGGACCCTACGCCTTACGAGCAGTACTTC. Residues: CASSYDRDPTPYEQYF.

The sample holds a few counts of this clone. The chain is built from TRBV5-4 and TRBJ1-2; a weak D match, TRBD1 (5 bases). Germline CDR1 and CDR2: SGHNT and YYREEE (reference sequence). The germline V and J ends were trimmed by 1 base and 4 bases, with 8 bases remaining between them. The CDR3 is 13 amino acids. The CDR3 sequence is CASSLRGAYGYTF. The CDR3 DNA sequence: TGTGCCAGCAGCTTGAGGGGTGCCTATGGCTACACCTTC.

The chain couples TRBV6-5 to TRBJ1-1, with D unclear. The germline V gene has CDR1 MNHEY and CDR2 SVGAGI. The CDR3 spans 14 residues. The V gene lost 8 bases and the J gene lost 2 bases, with 15 bases spanning the gap. CDR3 residues: CASRGNGRNTEAFF. As DNA, the CDR3 is TGTGCCAGCCGCGGGAATGGTCGTAACACTGAAGCTTTCTTT.

The chain employs TRBV18 and TRBJ2-5, with 8 positions matching TRBD2. V lost 2 bases, J lost 0 bases, and 5 bases stayed unmatched. In germline, CDR1 is KGHSH, CDR2 LQKENI. The CDR3 contains 16 residues. Here the CDR3 reads CASSPTGGQYQETQYF. In DNA form, the CDR3 reads TGTGCCAGCTCACCAACGGGGGGGCAGTACCAAGAGACCCAGTACTTC.

This chain uses TRBV7-2 with TRBJ1-1, with D possibly matching TRBD1 (6 bases). The germline CDR1 and CDR2 sequences are SGHTA and FQGNSA. CDR3 length: 15 amino acids. The V gene lost 5 bases and the J gene lost 5 bases, with 18 bases spanning the gap. CDR3 region: CASSLLRGRGTEAFF. The CDR3 DNA reads TGTGCCAGCAGCCTTCTACGGGGGCGCGGAACTGAAGCTTTCTTT.

The rearrangement uses TRBV18 and TRBJ2-5; possibly TRBD1 for D (7 bases). Germline V gene data show CDR1 as KGHSH and CDR2 as LQKENI. The CDR3 loop spans 15 amino acids. Deletions cut 4 bases from V and 2 bases from J, with 14 bases between. The CDR3 here is CASSRQGGVQETQYF. The CDR3 coding sequence is TGTGCCAGCTCACGACAGGGAGGAGTGCAAGAGACCCAGTACTTC.

The rearrangement joins TRBV4-2 to TRBJ2-4; D unclear. The CDR3 length is 15 residues. Trimming shortened V by 3 bases and J by 3 bases, and 12 bases separated the two germline ends. Germline CDR1 reads LGHNA; CDR2 reads YNFKEQ. In DNA form, the CDR3 reads TGTGCCAGCAGCCACACGGACGGCCTCAAAAACATTCAGTACTTC. As protein: CASSHTDGLKNIQYF.

The chain combines TRBV4-3 with TRBJ2-1; D perhaps matches TRBD2 (6 bases). The germline V gene has CDR1 LGHNA and CDR2 YSLEER. V lost 2 bases and J lost 6, with 20 bases in between. CDR3 length: 17 amino acids. The CDR3 DNA reads as TGCGCCAGCAGCCAATACGGTTCCGGGACTGCCGCCAATGAGCAGTTCTTC. Protein: CASSQYGSGTAANEQFF.

CDR3 loop: CASSQDTSGEQFF. The CDR3, as DNA: TGCGCCAGCAGCCAGGATACTAGCGGGGAGCAGTTCTTC. This chain joins TRBV4-3 and TRBJ2-1; 9 positions match TRBD2. V shed 3 bases, J shed 10 bases, and the junction held 4 bases outside the gene matches. There are 13 residues in the CDR3. Germline V gene lookup returns CDR1 LGHNA and CDR2 YSLEER.

CDR3 protein: CASSRGTSAYNEQFF. In nucleotides, the CDR3 is TGTGCCAGCAGCCGAGGGACTAGCGCGTACAATGAGCAGTTCTTC. The chain is built from TRBV7-9 and TRBJ2-1, with 10 bases fitting TRBD2. Germline V gene sequence: CDR1 SEHNR, CDR2 FQNEAQ (reference sequence). The trim removed 5 bases at V and 4 bases at J, leaving 5 bases unmatched. The CDR3 consists of 15 residues.

The chain is built from TRBV19 and TRBJ1-3; D call uncertain. Germline V gene lookup returns CDR1 LNHDA and CDR2 SQIVND (reference sequence). The CDR3 is made up of 14 amino acids. Trimming took 10 bases from V and 0 from J, leaving 13 bases between them. Here the CDR3 reads CATSRQISGNTIYF. The CDR3 coding sequence is TGTGCCACCAGTAGGCAGATCTCTGGAAACACCATATATTTT.